This entry features one T cell receptor beta chain sequence. Its cognate antigen is unknown. Sequenced by immunoSEQ multiplex PCR; TCRdb stores in-frame clones only, minus some. Of 100,000 to 150,000 clones listed, roughly nine tenths were seen once; the top ten hold around 1.7%. This sample was included in a study of T cell responses to AZD1222 COVID-19 vaccine. Findings and caveats of the study: Vaccine-associated CD4 TCRs spanned spike, dominant at 160-218 and 743-854. The sample set comprised mostly white British donors with more females, and clonal diversity was possibly underestimated. Repertoire collection took place solely once the T cell response had peaked. The reported proportion of spike-specific TCRs targeting unmutated variant regions was nearly half.

This sample comprised peripheral blood, obtained on day 0 of AZD1222 vaccination. The receptor comes from an adult in good health.

The CDR3 loop reads CASSTGGDSNQPQHF. The CDR3 nucleotides are TGTGCCAGCAGCACCGGGGGGGATAGCAATCAGCCCCAGCATTTT. This rearrangement joins TRBV11-2 to TRBJ1-5; D is possibly TRBD1 (5 bases). This CDR3 spans 15 amino acids. Germline V CDR1 and CDR2: SGHAT, FQNNGV. V dropped 5 bases and J dropped 0 bases, with 11 bases sitting between them.